The entry that follows covers one T cell receptor (beta chain) sequence. Its antigen remains unidentified. Base qualities are not provided; no much larger clone lies one nucleotide away. From its cysteine to its phenylalanine, the CDR3 spans 16 amino acids. CDR3 DNA is the only sequence kept; it has 48 bases, read in frame from the first base. Taken from the germline V gene, the CDR1 and CDR2 loops are SGHTS and YDEGEE. V has 0 bases trimmed and J has 5 bases trimmed; junction bases matching no gene number 8. Using the deep immunoSEQ assay, TCR CDR3 regions were amplified from genomic DNA by multiplex PCR. Extracted genomic DNA from each cell subset was distributed evenly across all wells of several immunoSEQ 96-well plates, and each plate was treated as a replicate. Each replicate PCR for sorted subsets received roughly 200 ng genomic DNA, equal to around 32,000 T cell genomes. The purified libraries were quantified using a Qubit 3.0 fluorometer, sized with a Bioanalyzer 2100, and then quantified again using the KAPA Library Quantification kit. Every immunoSEQ 96-well plate was sequenced on a dedicated single-read 150-cycle Illumina NextSeq 550 flow cell. On the study's bioinformatics: Because the immunoSEQ output included only junctional sequences and no quality scores, the filtering could not be the same as the filtering used for full-length reads. Sequences were annotated with PyIR, a Python wrapper for IgBLAST v1.9, and V/J genes and CDR3 were assigned using IMGT germline references. Reads with weak V/J assignments (E-value above 1e-6), missing CDR3, stop codons, out-of-frame junctions, or ambiguous translated residues were removed. V3J clonotypes were defined as sequences sharing an identical inferred V gene, J gene, and CDR3 amino acid sequence. To compute the percentage overlap between repertoires, the number of shared unique clonotypes was divided by the size of the smaller repertoire. Three approaches were used to assess repertoire richness: RTK rarefaction, the Chao1 estimator, and Recon v2.1 estimates of unobserved clonotypes. Generation probabilities for all TCRbeta clonotypes obtained by the gDNA method from a handful of donors were computed using OLGA. The table comes from immuneACCESS by way of TCRdb, which keeps in-frame sequences with V and J called. Part of the clones is missing from these tables; in studies checked, under half for an unresolved V gene and the rest for unknown reasons. That table gives V, J and clone size, and the DNA gave D and trimming. The sample contains under 1,100,000 clones, about three quarters of them found a single time. The ten largest account for about 1.4% of the sample.

The donors were healthy, HIV-negative adults who had no recently reported acute infections or vaccinations. Only Caucasian adults living in Nashville, Tennessee, USA were represented among the donors. CD4+ T cells were enriched by magnetic negative selection, after which naive cells were positively selected on CD45RA and the negative fraction was taken as the memory subset. After blood collection by leukapheresis, PBMCs were isolated using Ficoll-Histopaque density gradient centrifugation and then cryopreserved in the vapor phase of liquid nitrogen. Analytical flow cytometry was used to check the purity and quantity of each magnetically sorted T cell population. Genomic DNA was isolated from every sorted fraction and measured by UV absorbance on a Nanodrop 2000c. The entry originates in a study of shared clonotypes between healthy human individuals (TCRdb year 2020). Study-wide context: A few men and a couple of women, aged 18 to 49 years, made up the cohort. The study deeply sequenced blood TCR repertoires of about 5 healthy adults to estimate repertoire size and the extent of clonotype sharing between individuals. Different laboratories and diverse techniques were used to prepare libraries and sequence TCR repertoires, to increase sequencing depth and limit assay-specific biases. For each donor, CD4 naive and CD4 memory were each run on three plates, CD8 naive on two plates, and CD8 memory on one plate. Each donor's leukapheresis produced roughly between roughly 0.94 and 9.5 billion PBMCs.

Broader findings and caveats from the paper: The small number of donors limited the genetic and exposure-history diversity represented. Pairwise subsampling led to the expectation that sequencing depth would affect the degree of clonotype sharing among donors. Estimated clonotype richness was generally larger for naive than for memory subsets. Across several donors, around 5.4% of naive CD4, around 3.5% of naive CD8, about 2.3% of memory CD4, and roughly 0.41% of memory CD8 clonotypes were shared. Compared with non-shared clonotypes, clonotypes shared by all four sorted-subset donors had higher generation probabilities. Even with the large sequencing depth, rarefaction of the sorted-subset datasets indicated that sequencing was incomplete. Only blood was sampled, and tissue TCR repertoires likely differ from those in blood.

The chain is assembled from TRBV5-8 and TRBJ2-5; the central 9 bases match TRBD2. Sequencing input: memory CD4+ T cells sorted from blood. Sample cell subset or site, as interpreted from the label and publication: CD45RA-negative fraction. The receptor was isolated from a man between 18 and 29 years old in good health. In nucleotides, the sequence is TGTGCCAGCAGCTTGGGGCGCGGGAGGGCCCGGGAGACCCAGTACTTC. Its product reads: CASSLGRGRARETQYF.